Following are 16 T cell receptor beta chains from one sample sequenced in a study of CD8+CD57+ T cells in acquired aplastic anemia. Before being chosen for sequencing, patients had shown CD8+CD57+ cell expansion by flow cytometry. Genomic DNA was employed as the template in profiling TCR beta VDJ and CDR3. TCRdb ran MiXCR on the reads and lists one entry per CDR3 protein. The sample includes approximately 150,000 distinct CDR3 sequences, around half of them seen just once. Sequencing was performed on sorted CD4+, CD8+, or CD8+CD57+ T cells (not recorded which) from PBMCs. These receptors were taken from a human donor with aplastic anemia.

This clonotype was counted ten times or more. V usage is TRBV19 and J usage is TRBJ2-5; D not certain. Germline V gene data show CDR1 as LNHDA and CDR2 as SQIVND (reference sequence). The CDR3 extends over 14 amino acids. V was shortened by 6 bases and J by 1 base, with 12 bases between the two germline ends. For the CDR3, the DNA is TGTGCCAGTAGCCCGGTCGGTTTCCAAGAGACCCAGTACTTC. It is translated as CASSPVGFQETQYF.

Ten or more counts support this clonotype. The V gene is TRBV6-5, the J gene TRBJ2-3, with TRBD2 as a possible D gene (6 bases). V lost 6 bases to trimming and J lost 2 bases, with 12 bases between them. The CDR3 extends over 14 amino acids. From germline, CDR1 is MNHEY and CDR2 SVGAGI. The CDR3: CASSPGGYTDTQYF. The DNA for the CDR3 is TGTGCCAGCAGCCCCGGGGGATACACAGATACGCAGTATTTT.

The J gene is TRBJ2-7, the V gene TRBV15, with D perhaps TRBD1 (6 bases). The V gene's germline CDR1 is LNHNV and CDR2 YYDKDF (reference sequence). The CDR3 is 13 amino acids. V was clipped by 1 base and J by 6 bases, with 10 bases between them. CDR3 DNA sequence: TGTGCCACCAGCAGAGTGGGACAAGGCGAGCAGTACTTC. Amino acids: CATSRVGQGEQYF. Full variable domain (rest looked up from reference TRBV15 and TRBJ2-7): DAMVIQNPRYQVTQFGKPVTLSCSQTLNHNVMYWYQQKSSQAPKLLFHYYDKDFNNEADTPDNFQSRRPNTSFCFLDIRSPGLGDTAMYLCATSRVGQGEQYFGPGTRLTVT.

This sequence joins TRBV20-1 and TRBJ2-7; 11 positions agree with TRBD2. Trimming at V came to 5 bases and at J to 5 bases, leaving 5 bases not matched to a gene. Looked up from germline, CDR1 is DFQATT and CDR2 is SNEGSKA (reference sequence). The CDR3 is 13 amino acids. The DNA for the CDR3 is TGCAGTGCTGAAACTAGCGGGAGTCACGAGCAGTACTTC. It codes for CSAETSGSHEQYF.

The table lists this clonotype with a count of one. The junction differs from germline at one of its ends, possibly a read error. The chain is built from TRBV2 and TRBJ2-2, with D maybe TRBD2 (5 bases). CDR3 size: 14 residues. Germline V gene lookup returns CDR1 SNHLY and CDR2 FYNNEI. The CDR3 DNA sequence: TGTGCCAGCAGTGAAGAAGGTTATTTCGGGGAGCTGTTTTTC. Residues: CASSEEGYFGELFF. The whole variable domain, remainder taken from reference TRBV2 and TRBJ2-2, is EPEVTQTPSHQVTQMGQEVILRCVPISNHLYFYWYRQILGQKVEFLVSFYNNEISEKSEIFDDQFSVERPDGSNFTLKIRSTKLEDSAMYFCASSEEGYFGELFFGEGSRLTVL.

The chain joins TRBV6-1 to TRBJ2-1, with TRBD1 identical over 9 bases. The J segment lost 4 bases and the V segment lost 11 bases, leaving 6 bases of the junction unmatched. CDR1 is MNHNS and CDR2 is SASEGT in the germline V gene. The CDR3 is 13 amino acids. CDR3 DNA: TGTGCCGGCGCAGGGACAGGGTACAATGAGCAGTTCTTC. It specifies CAGAGTGYNEQFF.

This clonotype was picked up one time. J is TRBJ2-2 and V is TRBV24-1; 7 positions agree with TRBD1. The junction had 7 bases not matched to a gene; V was cut back by 4 bases and J by 0 bases. Germline lookup yields CDR1 KGHDR and CDR2 SFDVKD. This CDR3 region has 17 residues. The CDR3 protein is CATSDLGTESNTGELFF. The CDR3 DNA follows: TGTGCCACCAGTGACCTCGGGACAGAATCGAACACCGGGGAGCTGTTTTTT.

This clonotype appeared many times. This rearrangement joins TRBV3-1 to TRBJ1-1; 8 bases match TRBD1. The CDR3 length is 13 residues. Germline V gives CDR1 LGHDT, CDR2 YNNKEL (reference sequence). The V gene end was trimmed by 5 bases and the J gene end by 5 bases; junction bases not matched to a gene: 4. The CDR3 sequence: CASSSTGGTEAFF. In DNA, the CDR3 is TGTGCCAGCAGCTCTACAGGGGGAACTGAAGCTTTCTTT.

Concerning this clonotype itself: A much larger clone is a single base away; this may be a read error. This sequence joins TRBV10-3 and TRBJ2-7, with 7 nucleotides matching TRBD1. Germline CDR1 is ENHRY and CDR2 is SYGVKD. This CDR3 comprises 16 residues. In DNA form, the CDR3 reads TGTGCCAGCAGCCGCCCGGGACAGACGAGAACCTACGAGCAGGACTTC. This gives the protein CASSRPGQTRTYEQDF.

This clonotype was observed a few times. The V call is TRBV28, the J call TRBJ2-3, with D possibly matching TRBD2 (5 bases). This CDR3 is 15 amino acids long. Germline V gene lookup returns CDR1 MDHEN and CDR2 SYDVKM. Trimming removed 5 bases from V and 1 base from J, with 13 bases in between. CDR3 sequence reads: CASSPGRLRTDTQYF. The CDR3 DNA is TGTGCCAGCAGTCCGGGGAGACTACGCACAGATACGCAGTATTTT.

This clonotype was recorded at least ten times. This chain connects TRBV6-1 to TRBJ1-1, with D possibly TRBD1 on 5 matching bases. Trimming removed 0 bases from V and 6 bases from J, with 14 bases in between. Germline V gene lookup returns CDR1 MNHNS and CDR2 SASEGT. The length of the CDR3 is 15 residues. CDR3 coding DNA: TGTGCCAGCAGTGAAGCGGAGAGGGGTCGGGCTGAAGCTTTCTTT. Translated: CASSEAERGRAEAFF.

This rearrangement joins TRBV10-2 to TRBJ2-4; D is uncertain. Trimming stripped 6 bases from V and 9 bases from J, with 12 bases between. The CDR3 covers 12 residues. The germline V gene has CDR1 WSHSY and CDR2 SAAADI. The CDR3 nucleotides read TGCGCCAGCAGGGGGTCCGACGGCATTCAGTACTTC. Translation gives CASRGSDGIQYF.

V is TRBV7-3 and J is TRBJ2-7; the D is unclear. Germline loops: CDR1 SGHTA, CDR2 FQGTGA. This CDR3 region has 12 residues. Trimming pared 5 bases from V and 6 bases from J, leaving 11 bases between. CDR3 residues: CASSAPSGEQYF. The CDR3 DNA follows: TGTGCCAGCAGCGCCCCTAGTGGCGAGCAGTACTTC.

This rearrangement joins TRBV7-8 to TRBJ2-2, with a weak D call TRBD1 (6 bases). Trimming cost V 6 bases and J 0 bases, with 11 bases left between them. From germline, CDR1 is SGHVS and CDR2 FQNEAQ. The CDR3 covers 15 residues. In DNA, the CDR3 is TGTGCCAGCAGACACGGGACACCGAACACCGGGGAGCTGTTTTTT. Translated: CASRHGTPNTGELFF.

This clonotype has ten or more counts. The chain joins TRBV9 to TRBJ2-2; 7 bases are a match to TRBD1. With V trimmed by 0 bases and J by 7 bases, 3 bases remained unmatched. CDR1 is SGDLS and CDR2 is YYNGEE in the germline V gene. The CDR3 runs 14 residues. CDR3 nucleotide sequence: TGTGCCAGCAGCGTAGTAGGGGGCAGCGGGGAGCTGTTTTTT. This encodes CASSVVGGSGELFF.

This rearrangement joins TRBV27 to TRBJ1-2; D is unresolved. Trimming removed 4 bases at V and 0 bases at J, with 9 bases between. Germline assignment: CDR1 MNHEY and CDR2 SMNVEV (reference sequence). This CDR3 comprises 14 residues. This CDR3 is CASSYRYSNYGYTF. CDR3 DNA: TGTGCCAGCAGTTATAGATATTCTAACTATGGCTACACCTTC.